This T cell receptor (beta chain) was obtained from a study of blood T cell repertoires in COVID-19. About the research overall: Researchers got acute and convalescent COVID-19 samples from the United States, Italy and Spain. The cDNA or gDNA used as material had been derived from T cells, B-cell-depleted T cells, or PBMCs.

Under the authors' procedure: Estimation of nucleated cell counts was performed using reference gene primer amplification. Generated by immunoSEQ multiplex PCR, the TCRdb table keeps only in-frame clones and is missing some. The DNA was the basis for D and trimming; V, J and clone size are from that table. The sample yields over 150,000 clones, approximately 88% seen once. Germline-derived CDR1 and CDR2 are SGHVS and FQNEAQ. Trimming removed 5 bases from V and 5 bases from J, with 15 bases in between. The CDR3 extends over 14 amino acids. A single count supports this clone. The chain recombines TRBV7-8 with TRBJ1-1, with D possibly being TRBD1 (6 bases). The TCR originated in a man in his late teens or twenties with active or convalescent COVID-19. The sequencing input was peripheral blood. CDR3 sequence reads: CASSLIQGRTEAFF. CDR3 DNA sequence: TGTGCCAGCAGCCTGATACAGGGAAGGACTGAAGCTTTCTTT.